The 16 T cell receptor beta chains below all came from one sample that was sequenced in a study of vaccination effects on CD4 cells after COVID-19. Antigen-specific CD4+ T cells were expanded (with viral peptide pools) by the ViraFEST assay ahead of sequencing. The authors isolated CD4+ T cells after around 11 days of culture. BNT162b2 vaccine or mRNA-1273 vaccine was given to participants in two doses. No antigen has been identified for these receptors. Clones were read by immunoSEQ multiplex PCR, and TCRdb kept only the in-frame ones, dropping some. The profile shows some 20,000 clones, around 77% of them singletons. The specimen comprised CD4+ T cells from PBMCs cultured with HCoV-229E spike peptides, sampled after COVID-19 vaccination. The receptors were gathered from a human donor who received a COVID-19 vaccine.

In its sample, this clone was seen a few times. The chain is built from TRBV6-5 and TRBJ1-6, with D possibly TRBD1 on 6 matching bases. This CDR3 contains 13 residues. Germline CDR1 and CDR2: MNHEY and SVGAGI. V shed 6 bases and J shed 6 bases, with 9 bases lying between them. This CDR3 reads CASRDRSNSPLHF. CDR3 sequence (DNA): TGTGCCAGCAGGGACAGAAGTAATTCACCCCTCCACTTT.

This clone occurred a few times. The V and J genes are TRBV29-1 and TRBJ1-1; 7 bases match TRBD1. V dropped 8 bases and J dropped 4; count of bases not matched to a gene: 10. Germline loops: CDR1 SQVTM, CDR2 ANQGSEA. The CDR3 length is 13 residues. CDR3 in DNA: TGCAGCCCCACAGGGGACGGTGGCACTGAAGCTTTCTTT. Translating gives CSPTGDGGTEAFF.

The rearrangement joins TRBV3-1 (or the pseudogene TRBV3-2) to TRBJ1-3; D is unresolved. Germline CDR1 and CDR2: LGHDT and YNNKEL (reference sequence). With 0 bases removed from V and 1 base from J, the gap between germline ends came to 10 bases. The CDR3 extends over 16 amino acids. CDR3 DNA sequence: TGTGCCAGCAGCCAAGATCTCGGGTCTTCTGGAAACACCATATATTTT. This codes for CASSQDLGSSGNTIYF.

This clone has only a few counts. The chain carries TRBV10-3 and TRBJ1-5; 7 nucleotides line up with TRBD1. Per germline, CDR1 ENHRY and CDR2 SYGVKD. The CDR3 consists of 14 residues. V lost 2 bases, J lost 4 bases, and 2 bases stayed unmatched. CDR3: CAISEPGQNQPQHF. The DNA of the CDR3 is TGTGCCATCAGTGAGCCGGGACAGAATCAGCCCCAGCATTTT.

The chain recombines TRBV29-1 with TRBJ1-3; D is possibly TRBD1 (5 bases). Trimming cost V 2 bases and J 0 bases, with 8 bases left between them. Per germline, CDR1 SQVTM and CDR2 ANQGSEA. This CDR3 is 14 amino acids long. CDR3 DNA sequence: TGCAGCGTTGAAACTGGGGCCTCTGGAAACACCATATATTTT. This gives the protein CSVETGASGNTIYF.

The chain carries TRBV18 and TRBJ1-2, with a tentative D call TRBD1 (6 bases). Germline CDR1 reads KGHSH; CDR2 reads LQKENI. Trimming pared 3 bases from V and 2 bases from J, leaving 10 bases between. CDR3 size: 14 residues. The CDR3 sequence is CASSPEQGNYGYTF. The CDR3 DNA follows: TGTGCCAGCTCACCGGAGCAGGGGAACTATGGCTACACCTTC.

The rearrangement joins TRBV7-9 to TRBJ2-5, with a tentative D call TRBD2 (5 bases). Germline assignment: CDR1 SEHNR and CDR2 FQNEAQ (reference sequence). Trimming took 0 bases from V and 2 from J, leaving 7 bases between them. The CDR3 length is 14 residues. The CDR3 DNA reads as TGTGCCAGCAGCTTAGCTTCGGGGCAAGAGACCCAGTACTTC. Protein sequence: CASSLASGQETQYF.

This clone was seen only a few times. The chain joins TRBV5-1 to TRBJ1-6; D is ambiguous. The CDR3 contains 19 residues. Trimming removed 1 base from V and 7 bases from J, with 24 bases in between. Germline CDR1 and CDR2: SGHRS and YFSETQ. DNA of the CDR3: TGCGCCAGCAGCTTGTCCATCTTCGTTGTCGCAGACAAAAATTCACCCCTCCACTTT. Translating it yields CASSLSIFVVADKNSPLHF.

This clone was seen a handful of times. The chain carries TRBV6-5 and TRBJ1-1; tentatively, D is TRBD1 (6 bases). The ends were cut back, 6 bases at V and 5 bases at J, with 19 bases in the middle. Germline V lookup: CDR1 MNHEY, CDR2 SVGAGI. There are 15 residues in the CDR3. CDR3 loop: CASRALYGGQTEAFF. The CDR3, as DNA: TGTGCCAGCAGGGCTTTATATGGGGGGCAGACTGAAGCTTTCTTT.

This clone came up a few times. The chain is built from TRBV27 and TRBJ2-7; 7 bases align to TRBD2. Germline V CDR1 and CDR2: MNHEY, SMNVEV (reference sequence). CDR3 length: 13 amino acids. V lost 7 bases, J lost 1 base, and 4 bases stayed unmatched. Here the CDR3 DNA reads TGTGCCAGCAAGAGCGGGGATTCCTACGAGCAGTACTTC. Translating it yields CASKSGDSYEQYF.

The V and J genes are TRBV21-1 and TRBJ2-3; the table assigns TRBD2, which was not confirmed against the DNA. TRBV21-1 is given as a pseudogene. There are 19 residues in the CDR3. In DNA, the CDR3 is TGTGCCAGCAGCCGTATCAGGACTAGCGGGGGGGGTGGCACAGATACGCAGTATTTT. Its translation is CASSRIRTSGGGGTDTQYF.

The chain carries TRBV5-4 and TRBJ2-7, with 7 bases fitting TRBD1. This CDR3 is 15 amino acids long. Germline assignment: CDR1 SGHNT and CDR2 YYREEE (reference sequence). V lost 4 bases to trimming and J lost 0 bases; unmatched junction nucleotides: 7. The CDR3 here is CASSLSRDSSYEQYF. The CDR3 nucleotides are TGTGCCAGCAGCCTAAGCCGGGACAGCTCCTACGAGCAGTACTTC.

This rearrangement joins TRBV19 to TRBJ1-5; D is unclear. The germline V gene has CDR1 LNHDA and CDR2 SQIVND (reference sequence). V lost 9 bases and J 4 bases, leaving 22 bases between the germline ends. This CDR3 has 16 residues. The CDR3 DNA is TGTGCCAGCCATGCCCTAATGACACCCTTGAATCAGCCCCAGCATTTT. Translated: CASHALMTPLNQPQHF.

This clone was detected once. This chain joins TRBV19 and TRBJ1-5, with no clear D. The CDR3 extends over 12 amino acids. The germline V gene encodes CDR1 LNHDA and CDR2 SQIVND (reference sequence). V was pared by 3 bases and J by 3 bases, with 3 bases between. This CDR3 reads CASSISNQPQHF. CDR3 in DNA: TGTGCCAGTAGTATCTCCAATCAGCCCCAGCATTTT. Together with reference TRBV19 and TRBJ1-5, the CDR3 gives the full variable domain: DGGITQSPKYLFRKEGQNVTLSCEQNLNHDAMYWYRQDPGQGLRLIYYSQIVNDFQKGDIAEGYSVSREKKESFPLTVTSAQKNPTAFYLCASSISNQPQHFGDGTRLSIL.

The chain couples TRBV5-1 to TRBJ2-7; 10 nucleotides line up with TRBD1. With 4 bases clipped from V and 2 bases from J, the junction kept 6 bases outside the gene matches. The CDR3 is 15 residues long. Germline assignment: CDR1 SGHRS and CDR2 YFSETQ. CDR3 coding DNA: TGCGCCAGCAGCCGAACCGGGACAGGGGCCTACGAGCAGTACTTC. This gives the protein CASSRTGTGAYEQYF. The full variable domain, in which reference TRBV5-1 and TRBJ2-7 provide the parts outside the CDR3, is KAGVTQTPRYLIKTRGQQVTLSCSPISGHRSVSWYQQTPGQGLQFLFEYFSETQRNKGNFPGRFSGRQFSNSRSEMNVSTLELGDSALYLCASSRTGTGAYEQYFGPGTRLTVT.

The chain has TRBV11-2 and TRBJ2-5; D assignment may be TRBD1 or TRBD2 (5 bases each). V lost 11 bases and J 1 base, leaving 17 bases between the germline ends. CDR1 and CDR2 (germline): SGHAT, FQNNGV. This CDR3 is 14 amino acids long. DNA of the CDR3: TGTGCCGTAGGGGCGGGCCCCCCCCAAGAGACCCAGTACTTC. Translation: CAVGAGPPQETQYF.